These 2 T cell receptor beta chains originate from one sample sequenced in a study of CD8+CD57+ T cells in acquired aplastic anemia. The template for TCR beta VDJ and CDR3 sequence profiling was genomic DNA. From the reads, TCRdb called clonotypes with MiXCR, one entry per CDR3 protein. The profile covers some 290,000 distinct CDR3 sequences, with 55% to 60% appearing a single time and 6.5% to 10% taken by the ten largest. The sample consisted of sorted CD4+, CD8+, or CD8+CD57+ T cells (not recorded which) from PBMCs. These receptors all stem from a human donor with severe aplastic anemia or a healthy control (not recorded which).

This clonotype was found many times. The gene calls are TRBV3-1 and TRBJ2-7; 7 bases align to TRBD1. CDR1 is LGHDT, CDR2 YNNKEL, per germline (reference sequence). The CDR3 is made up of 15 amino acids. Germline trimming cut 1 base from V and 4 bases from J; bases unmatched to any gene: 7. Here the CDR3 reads CASSQGDGTVYEQYF. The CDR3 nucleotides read TGTGCCAGCAGCCAAGGGGACGGGACAGTTTACGAGCAGTACTTC.

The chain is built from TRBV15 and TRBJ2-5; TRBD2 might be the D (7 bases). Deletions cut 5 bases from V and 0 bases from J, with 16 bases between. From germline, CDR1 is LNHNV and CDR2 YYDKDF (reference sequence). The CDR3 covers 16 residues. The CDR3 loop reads CATSPKGGGYQETQYF. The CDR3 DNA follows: TGTGCCACCAGCCCTAAGGGGGGGGGGTACCAAGAGACCCAGTACTTC.